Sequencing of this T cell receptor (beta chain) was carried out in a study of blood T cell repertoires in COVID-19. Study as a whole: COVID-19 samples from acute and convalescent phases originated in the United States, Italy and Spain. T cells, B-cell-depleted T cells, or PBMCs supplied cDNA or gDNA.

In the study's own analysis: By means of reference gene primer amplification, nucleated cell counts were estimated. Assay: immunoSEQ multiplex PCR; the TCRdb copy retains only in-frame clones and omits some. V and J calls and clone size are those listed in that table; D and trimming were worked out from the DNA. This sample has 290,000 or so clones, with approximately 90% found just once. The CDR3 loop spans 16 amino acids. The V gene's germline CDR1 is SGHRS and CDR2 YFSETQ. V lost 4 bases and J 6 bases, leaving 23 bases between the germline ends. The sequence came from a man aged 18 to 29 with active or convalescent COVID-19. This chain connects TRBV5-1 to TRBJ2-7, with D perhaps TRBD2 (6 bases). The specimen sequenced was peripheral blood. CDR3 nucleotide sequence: TGCGCCAGCAGCCCGGGGGACCCCCGCTTGACCTCCGAGCAGTACTTC. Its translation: CASSPGDPRLTSEQYF.